A selection of T cell receptor beta chains follows, all from one sample in a study of cytomegalovirus exposure and HLA in healthy donors. The table came from immunoSEQ multiplex PCR; TCRdb's copy has only in-frame clones and leaves some out. The data hold approximately 140,000 clones, with approximately 71% observed a single time. Sequencing was carried out using PBMCs. Receptors were obtained from a man aged 35-49 years in good health and CMV-seronegative. Each CDR3 is given with its conserved first and last residue. The D gene is left open where the match is weak. For some rows the clone size is stated as once, few or many, or as a class when expanded; others skip it.

cdr3_aa cdr3_nt j_call v_call d_call clone_size
CASSYSWTGDYEQYF TGTGCCAGCAGTTACAGCTGGACAGGGGACTACGAGCAGTACTTC TRBJ2-7 TRBV6-5 TRBD1 NA
CASSLRVGDRGTILYNEQFF TGTGCCAGCAGTTTAAGAGTGGGGGACAGAGGGACCATACTTTACAATGAGCAGTTCTTC TRBJ2-1 TRBV28 TRBD1 NA
CASSLSHYYGYTF TGTGCCAGCAGCTTATCCCATTACTATGGCTACACCTTC TRBJ1-2 TRBV7-8 NA few
CASSVGPDIYNEQFF TGTGCCAGCAGCGTCGGACCGGACATTTACAATGAGCAGTTCTTC TRBJ2-1 TRBV7-3 NA NA
CASSDTGLGETQYF TGTGCCAGCAGCGATACAGGGTTGGGGGAGACCCAGTACTTC TRBJ2-5 TRBV7-7 NA NA
CASNLRDRTSNSPLHF TGTGCCAGCAACCTCCGGGACAGGACCTCTAATTCACCCCTCCACTTT TRBJ1-6 TRBV7-8 TRBD1 NA
CASSDPSGNTGGSNYGYTF TGTGCCAGCAGCGACCCTTCTGGGAACACAGGGGGCTCTAACTATGGCTACACCTTC TRBJ1-2 TRBV13 TRBD1 NA
CASSQGSGWSGYTF TGCGCCAGCAGCCAAGGTTCAGGGTGGAGTGGCTACACCTTC TRBJ1-2 TRBV4-3 NA NA
CASSASGGTDTQYF TGTGCCAGCAGTGCTAGCGGAGGGACAGATACGCAGTATTTT TRBJ2-3 TRBV6-1 TRBD2 once
CASSLVWSDYNNEQFF TGTGCCAGCAGCTTAGTCTGGTCGGACTACAATAATGAGCAGTTCTTC TRBJ2-1 TRBV7-8 NA NA
CASSSGQSGYNEQFF TGTGCCAGCAGTTCCGGACAGTCGGGGTACAATGAGCAGTTCTTC TRBJ2-1 TRBV5-5 NA NA
CAISETDGLNQPQHF TGTGCCATCAGTGAAACGGACGGACTAAATCAGCCCCAGCATTTT TRBJ1-5 TRBV10-3 NA NA
CASSPASGAYNEKLFF TGTGCCAGCAGCCCGGCAAGTGGGGCGTATAATGAAAAACTGTTTTTT TRBJ1-4 TRBV4-2 NA NA
CASSYLQSYEQYF TGTGCCAGCAGTTACCTTCAGTCCTACGAGCAGTACTTC TRBJ2-7 TRBV6-5 NA NA